This T cell receptor (beta chain) originates from a study of immune characterization of retroperitoneal liposarcoma. The CDR3 consists of 18 residues. From germline, CDR1 is MNHEY and CDR2 SMNVEV (reference sequence). MiXCR, run by TCRdb on the PCR reads, gives a single entry per CDR3 protein. The sample gives some 3,000 distinct CDR3 sequences, around 46% of which show up once; less than 55% is in the top ten. The chain couples TRBV27 to TRBJ2-1, with 13 bases fitting TRBD2. The J call is uncertain, as TRBJ2-5 better fits the DNA end. The sequence was obtained from a male donor with retroperitoneal liposarcoma. The source material was tumor tissue. CDR3 coding DNA: TGTGCCAGCAGTCCCATCTCCTTACTAGCGGGGGGGCAAGAGACCCAGTACTTC. Translated: CASSPISLLAGGQETQYF.